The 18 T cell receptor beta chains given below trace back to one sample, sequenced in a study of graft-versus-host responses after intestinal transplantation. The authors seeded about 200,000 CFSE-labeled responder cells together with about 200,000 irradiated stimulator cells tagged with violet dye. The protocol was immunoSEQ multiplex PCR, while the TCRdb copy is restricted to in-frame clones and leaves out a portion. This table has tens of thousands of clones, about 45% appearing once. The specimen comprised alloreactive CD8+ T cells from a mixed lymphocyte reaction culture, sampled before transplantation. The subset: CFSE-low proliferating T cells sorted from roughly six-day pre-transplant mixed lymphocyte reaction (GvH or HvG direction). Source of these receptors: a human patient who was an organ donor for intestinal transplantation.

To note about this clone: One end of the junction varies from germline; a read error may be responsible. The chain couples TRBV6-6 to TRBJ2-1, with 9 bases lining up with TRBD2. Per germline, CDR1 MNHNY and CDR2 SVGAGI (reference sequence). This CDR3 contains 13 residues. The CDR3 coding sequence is TGTGCCAGCAGTTACGGGACTAGCCTCCCTTCGATCTTC. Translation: CASSYGTSLPSIF.

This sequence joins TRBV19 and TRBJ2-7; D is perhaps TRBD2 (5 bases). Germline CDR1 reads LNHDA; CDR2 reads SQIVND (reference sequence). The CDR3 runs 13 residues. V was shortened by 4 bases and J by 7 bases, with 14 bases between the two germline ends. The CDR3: CASSTWESWEQYF. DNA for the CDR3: TGTGCCAGTAGTACCTGGGAGAGCTGGGAGCAGTACTTC.

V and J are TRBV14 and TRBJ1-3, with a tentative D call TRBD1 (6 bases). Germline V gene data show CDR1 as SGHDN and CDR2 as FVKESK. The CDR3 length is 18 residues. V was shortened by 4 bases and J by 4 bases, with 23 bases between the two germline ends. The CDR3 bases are TGTGCCAGCAGCCCCGGGGCCCATACAGGGTTGGGCGGAAACACCATATATTTT. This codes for CASSPGAHTGLGGNTIYF.

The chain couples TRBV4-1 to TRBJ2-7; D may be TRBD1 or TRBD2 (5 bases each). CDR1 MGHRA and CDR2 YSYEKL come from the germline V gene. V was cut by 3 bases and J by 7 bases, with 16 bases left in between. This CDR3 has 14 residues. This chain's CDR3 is CASSHLIWGWEQYF. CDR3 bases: TGCGCCAGCAGCCATCTAATCTGGGGGTGGGAGCAGTACTTC.

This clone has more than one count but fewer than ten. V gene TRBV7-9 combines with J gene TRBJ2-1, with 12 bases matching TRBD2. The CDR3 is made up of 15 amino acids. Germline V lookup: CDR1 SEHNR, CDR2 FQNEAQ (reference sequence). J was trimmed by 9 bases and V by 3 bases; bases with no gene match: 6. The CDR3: CASSFLAGGPGEQFF. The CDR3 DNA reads TGTGCCAGCAGCTTTCTAGCGGGAGGGCCGGGTGAGCAGTTCTTC.

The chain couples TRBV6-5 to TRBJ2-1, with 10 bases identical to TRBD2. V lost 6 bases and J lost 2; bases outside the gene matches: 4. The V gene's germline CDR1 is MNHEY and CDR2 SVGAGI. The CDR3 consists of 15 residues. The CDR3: CASSRTSGTYNEQFF. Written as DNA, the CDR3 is TGTGCCAGCAGCCGCACTAGCGGGACCTACAATGAGCAGTTCTTC.

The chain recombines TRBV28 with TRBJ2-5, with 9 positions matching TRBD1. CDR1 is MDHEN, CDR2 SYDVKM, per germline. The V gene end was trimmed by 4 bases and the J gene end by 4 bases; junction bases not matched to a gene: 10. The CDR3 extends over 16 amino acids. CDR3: CASSSADRTGVETQYF. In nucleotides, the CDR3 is TGTGCCAGCAGTTCGGCCGACAGGACAGGGGTAGAGACCCAGTACTTC.

This chain's CDR3 is CASSSGQIFWWTDTQYF. CDR3 bases: TGTGCCAGCAGTTCGGGACAGATATTTTGGTGGACAGATACGCAGTATTTT. The chain carries TRBV28 and TRBJ2-3; 7 nucleotides agree with TRBD1. After removal of 4 bases from V and 3 bases from J, the junction contained 13 bases not matched to a gene. The length of the CDR3 is 17 residues. CDR1 and CDR2 from the germline V gene are MDHEN and SYDVKM.

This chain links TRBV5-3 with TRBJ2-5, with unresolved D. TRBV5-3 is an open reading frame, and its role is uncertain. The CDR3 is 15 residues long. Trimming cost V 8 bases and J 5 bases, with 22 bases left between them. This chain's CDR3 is CASSLEPVLFETQYF. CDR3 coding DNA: TGTGCCAGCAGCCTGGAACCCGTCTTATTCGAGACCCAGTACTTC.

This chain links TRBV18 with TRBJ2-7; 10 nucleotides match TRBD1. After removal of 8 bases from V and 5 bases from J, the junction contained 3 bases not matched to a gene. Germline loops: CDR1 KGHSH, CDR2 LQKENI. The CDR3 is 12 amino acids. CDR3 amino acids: CASRQGAHEQYF. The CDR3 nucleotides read TGTGCCAGCAGACAGGGGGCACACGAGCAGTACTTC.

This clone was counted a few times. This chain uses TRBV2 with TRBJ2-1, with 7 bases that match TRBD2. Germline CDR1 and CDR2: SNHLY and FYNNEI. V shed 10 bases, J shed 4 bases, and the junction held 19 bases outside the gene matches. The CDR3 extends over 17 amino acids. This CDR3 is CAIQTPYLAAEYNEQFF. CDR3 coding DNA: TGTGCCATTCAGACGCCCTATCTAGCGGCAGAGTACAATGAGCAGTTCTTC.

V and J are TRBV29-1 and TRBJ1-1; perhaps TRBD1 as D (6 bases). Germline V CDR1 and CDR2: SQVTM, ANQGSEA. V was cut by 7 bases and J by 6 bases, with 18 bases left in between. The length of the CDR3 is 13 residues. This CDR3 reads CSAHRAVWAEAFF. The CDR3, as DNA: TGCAGCGCGCACAGGGCTGTGTGGGCTGAAGCTTTCTTT.

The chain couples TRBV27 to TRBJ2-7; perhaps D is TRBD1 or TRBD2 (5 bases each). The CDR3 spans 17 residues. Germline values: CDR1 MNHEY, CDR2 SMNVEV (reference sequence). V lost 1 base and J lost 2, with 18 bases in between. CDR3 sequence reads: CASSLYGTVPNPYEQYF. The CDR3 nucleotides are TGTGCCAGCAGTTTATACGGGACGGTACCAAACCCCTACGAGCAGTACTTC.

This chain's CDR3 is CASSLLPGQFYGYTF. DNA of the CDR3: TGTGCCAGCAGCTTATTACCAGGACAGTTCTATGGCTACACCTTC. This chain uses TRBV11-3 with TRBJ1-2, with D perhaps TRBD1 (6 bases). Trimming took 2 bases from V and 4 from J, leaving 14 bases between them. CDR1 is SGHNT, CDR2 YENEEA, per germline. CDR3 size: 15 residues.

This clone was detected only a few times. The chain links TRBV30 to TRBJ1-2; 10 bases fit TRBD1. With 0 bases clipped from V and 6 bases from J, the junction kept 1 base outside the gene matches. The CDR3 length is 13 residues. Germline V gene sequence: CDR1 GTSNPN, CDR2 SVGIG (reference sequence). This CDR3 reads CAWSVGQGDGYTF. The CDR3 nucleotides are TGTGCCTGGAGTGTTGGACAGGGGGATGGCTACACCTTC. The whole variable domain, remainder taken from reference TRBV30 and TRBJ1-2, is SQTIHQWPATLVQPVGSPLSLECTVEGTSNPNLYWYRQAAGRGLQLLFYSVGIGQISSEVPQNLSASRPQDRQFILSSKKLLLSDSGFYLCAWSVGQGDGYTFGSGTRLTVV.

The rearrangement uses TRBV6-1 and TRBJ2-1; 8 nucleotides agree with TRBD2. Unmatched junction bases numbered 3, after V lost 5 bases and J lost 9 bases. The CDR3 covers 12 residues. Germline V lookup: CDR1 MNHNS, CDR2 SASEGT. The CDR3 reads CASSPAGVEQFF. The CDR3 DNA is TGTGCCAGCAGTCCAGCGGGGGTTGAGCAGTTCTTC.

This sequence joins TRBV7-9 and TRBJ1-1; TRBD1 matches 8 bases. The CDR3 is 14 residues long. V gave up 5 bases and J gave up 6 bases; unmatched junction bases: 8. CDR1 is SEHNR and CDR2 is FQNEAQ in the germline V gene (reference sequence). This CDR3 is CASSGPTGAPEAFF. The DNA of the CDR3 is TGTGCCAGCAGCGGACCGACAGGGGCCCCTGAAGCTTTCTTT.

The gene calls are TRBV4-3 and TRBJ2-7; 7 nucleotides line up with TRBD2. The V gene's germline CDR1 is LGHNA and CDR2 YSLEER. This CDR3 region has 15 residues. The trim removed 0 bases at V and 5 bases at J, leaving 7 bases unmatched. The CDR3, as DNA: TGCGCCAGCAGCCAAGATCTCGGCACTAGCGACGAGCAGTACTTC. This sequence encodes CASSQDLGTSDEQYF.